Sequencing of this TCR beta chain was carried out in a study of metastatic and nonmetastatic thyroid tumors. Overall study findings and caveats: According to reports, the diversity of TCR beta was significantly higher in malignant thyroid tumors than in benign nodules, and this held in both blood and tumor samples.

This clone was counted ten times or more. Its antigen is still unknown. Trimming pared 2 bases from V and 7 bases from J, leaving 18 bases between. Germline V CDR1 and CDR2: MDHEN, SYDVKM. The CDR3 has 16 residues. Thyroid surgery had not been preceded by any treatment in any patient. From the PCR reads, TCRdb re-called clones with MiXCR. The data show under 20,000 clones, roughly a quarter seen once. Source material: blood. The TCR sequence derives from a male donor with papillary thyroid cancer or a benign thyroid nodule (not recorded which). Some clones in this sample may be carry-over from other donors' samples. The chain is built from TRBV28 and TRBJ2-1; possibly TRBD2 for D (7 bases). The CDR3 reads CASSLEGGARENEQFF. DNA of the CDR3: TGTGCCAGCAGTTTAGAGGGGGGGGCGAGGGAAAATGAGCAGTTCTTC.